The next 17 T cell receptor beta chains were all read from a single sample in a study of shared clonotypes between healthy human individuals. Generated by immunoSEQ multiplex PCR, the TCRdb table keeps only in-frame clones and is missing some. The sample consists of more than 2,000,000 clones, over 90% of them appearing once. Sequencing input: naive CD4+ T cells from PBMCs. The subset here: CD45RA+ positively selected. Receptor source: a young man in good health. Some clones in this sample may be carry-over from other donors' samples.

The chain links TRBV28 to TRBJ2-2; 8 nucleotides agree with TRBD1. V was clipped by 2 bases and J by 5 bases; unmatched bases: 7. Germline V lookup: CDR1 MDHEN, CDR2 SYDVKM. The CDR3 is made up of 16 amino acids. This chain's CDR3 is CASSLSQGAHTGELFF. CDR3 in DNA: TGTGCCAGCAGTTTAAGTCAGGGGGCGCATACCGGGGAGCTGTTTTTT.

This clone was detected only once. The chain has TRBV7-9 and TRBJ2-1, with no clear D. The V gene's germline CDR1 is SEHNR and CDR2 FQNEAQ (reference sequence). CDR3 length: 16 amino acids. Trimming left V 0 bases short and J 5 bases short, with 14 bases between. CDR3 protein: CASSLAYQNYDNEQFF. The DNA of the CDR3 is TGTGCCAGCAGCTTAGCCTACCAGAATTACGACAATGAGCAGTTCTTC.

V is TRBV18 and J is TRBJ2-6, with 9 positions matching TRBD1. This CDR3 comprises 18 residues. CDR1 KGHSH and CDR2 LQKENI come from the germline V gene. V lost 3 bases, J lost 0 bases, and 6 bases stayed unmatched. CDR3 in amino acids: CASSPSGQGSSGANVLTF. CDR3 sequence (DNA): TGTGCCAGCTCACCCTCGGGACAGGGAAGCTCTGGGGCCAACGTCCTGACTTTC.

The rearrangement joins TRBV28 to TRBJ2-3; 11 bases align to TRBD2. This CDR3 region has 17 residues. CDR1 is MDHEN and CDR2 is SYDVKM in the germline V gene. Trimming at V came to 8 bases and at J to 4 bases, leaving 14 bases not matched to a gene. The CDR3 spells CASPPRGLAEPSDTQYF. Here the CDR3 DNA reads TGTGCCAGCCCCCCCCGGGGACTAGCGGAGCCGTCAGATACGCAGTATTTT.

The V gene is TRBV7-9, the J gene TRBJ2-7; maybe TRBD2 (6 bases). There are 13 residues in the CDR3. Germline CDR1 and CDR2: SEHNR and FQNEAQ (reference sequence). The ends were cut back, 3 bases at V and 7 bases at J, with 13 bases in the middle. The CDR3 DNA reads as TGTGCCAGCAGCTTCCGGGAGTCGGGGGAGCAGTACTTC. It specifies CASSFRESGEQYF. Full variable domain (remainder filled in from reference TRBV7-9 and TRBJ2-7): DTGVSQNPRHKITKRGQNVTFRCDPISEHNRLYWYRQTLGQGPEFLTYFQNEAQLEKSRLLSDRFSAERPKGSFSTLEIQRTEQGDSAMYLCASSFRESGEQYFGPGTRLTVT.

The genes are TRBV5-1 and TRBJ2-3; TRBD1 or TRBD2 may be the D gene (5 bases each). Trimming removed 4 bases from V and 1 base from J, with 13 bases in between. CDR1 and CDR2 (germline): SGHRS, YFSETQ. The CDR3 consists of 15 residues. CDR3: CASSTTGTGTDTQYF. The CDR3 DNA reads as TGCGCCAGCAGCACAACCGGGACGGGCACAGATACGCAGTATTTT.

This chain joins TRBV7-9 and TRBJ1-5; TRBD1 matches 7 bases. Per germline, CDR1 SEHNR and CDR2 FQNEAQ (reference sequence). V gave up 4 bases and J gave up 4 bases; unmatched junction bases: 7. There are 15 residues in the CDR3. This CDR3 is CASSSSGQINQPQHF. CDR3 in DNA: TGTGCCAGCAGCTCCTCGGGACAGATAAATCAGCCCCAGCATTTT.

This clone came up once. The chain employs TRBV11-3 and TRBJ2-1; perhaps TRBD1 as D (6 bases). The CDR3 is made up of 15 amino acids. V gave up 7 bases and J gave up 8 bases, with 21 bases separating them. Germline CDR1 is SGHNT and CDR2 is YENEEA. This CDR3 is CASTNRVCRRDEQFF. The CDR3 region has the DNA TGTGCCAGCACCAACAGGGTGTGCCGTCGAGATGAGCAGTTCTTC.

The chain has TRBV12-2 and TRBJ2-7. TRBV12-2 constitutes a pseudogene. This CDR3 is 11 amino acids long. In nucleotides, the CDR3 is TGTGCAAGTCGCTTTGTTTACGAGCAGTACTTC. Its translation: CASRFVYEQYF.

J is TRBJ1-1 and V is TRBV5-8; 7 nucleotides line up with TRBD1. The V and J ends lost 4 bases and 7 bases, in that order; junction bases with no gene match: 13. Germline V gene lookup returns CDR1 SGHTS and CDR2 YDEGEE. The CDR3 has 15 amino acids. CDR3 residues: CASSAIAGQRGEAFF. The CDR3 bases are TGTGCCAGCAGCGCCATCGCGGGACAGCGGGGTGAAGCTTTCTTT.

This chain uses TRBV5-1 with TRBJ2-7, with D possibly called TRBD1 or TRBD2 (5 bases each). The length of the CDR3 is 16 residues. Germline loops: CDR1 SGHRS, CDR2 YFSETQ. The V and J ends lost 6 bases and 4 bases respectively, with 23 bases between them. CDR3 in amino acids: CASTRGQMDKSYEQYF. The CDR3 coding sequence is TGCGCCAGCACCCGAGGGCAGATGGACAAAAGTTACGAGCAGTACTTC. The full variable domain, completed using reference TRBV5-1 and TRBJ2-7, is KAGVTQTPRYLIKTRGQQVTLSCSPISGHRSVSWYQQTPGQGLQFLFEYFSETQRNKGNFPGRFSGRQFSNSRSEMNVSTLELGDSALYLCASTRGQMDKSYEQYFGPGTRLTVT.

The rearrangement uses TRBV11-1 and TRBJ1-3, with D tentatively TRBD1 (5 bases). CDR1 is SGHAT and CDR2 is FQDESV in the germline V gene (reference sequence). The length of the CDR3 is 16 residues. Trimming pared 5 bases from V and 0 bases from J, leaving 14 bases between. The CDR3, as DNA: TGTGCCAGCAGCCACGAGACAGCCAGCTCTGGAAACACCATATATTTT. Its translation is CASSHETASSGNTIYF.

This clone has a single count. Other DNA sequences in the sample encode the same CDR3. This chain joins TRBV7-2 and TRBJ2-3; D unclear. Between the trimmed V and J ends, which lost 5 bases and 6 bases, there was a span of 9 bases. Germline V gene data show CDR1 as SGHTA and CDR2 as FQGNSA. This CDR3 spans 12 amino acids. CDR3 in DNA: TGTGCCAGCAGCCCTTTTACGGATACGCAGTATTTT. This codes for CASSPFTDTQYF. Supplemented by reference TRBV7-2 and TRBJ2-3, the full variable domain reads GAGVSQSPSNKVTEKGKDVELRCDPISGHTALYWYRQSLGQGLEFLIYFQGNSAPDKSGLPSDRFSAERTGGSVSTLTIQRTQQEDSAVYLCASSPFTDTQYFGPGTRLTVL.

This chain joins TRBV10-3 and TRBJ2-7; 9 bases align to TRBD1. CDR3 length: 15 amino acids. The V gene end was trimmed by 2 bases and the J gene end by 6 bases; junction bases not matched to a gene: 8. CDR1 and CDR2 (germline): ENHRY, SYGVKD. This CDR3 reads CAISETGTGNGEQYF. The CDR3 coding sequence is TGTGCCATCAGTGAGACCGGGACAGGGAACGGCGAGCAGTACTTC.

The rearrangement joins TRBV2 to TRBJ1-3; the D is unclear. From germline, CDR1 is SNHLY and CDR2 FYNNEI. The CDR3 spans 16 residues. V was cut by 6 bases and J by 2 bases, with 17 bases left in between. The CDR3 DNA sequence: TGTGCCAGCAGACTGAGTGTTCGAGGGCCTGGAAACACCATATATTTT. It is translated as CASRLSVRGPGNTIYF. The full variable domain, completed using reference TRBV2 and TRBJ1-3, is EPEVTQTPSHQVTQMGQEVILRCVPISNHLYFYWYRQILGQKVEFLVSFYNNEISEKSEIFDDQFSVERPDGSNFTLKIRSTKLEDSAMYFCASRLSVRGPGNTIYFGEGSWLTVV.

Details on this clone: Other DNA sequences in this sample translate to the same CDR3. This rearrangement joins TRBV4-1 to TRBJ2-6, with D unclear. CDR3 length equals 16 residues. Trimming cost V 0 bases and J 0 bases, with 6 bases left between them. Germline V gene sequence: CDR1 MGHRA, CDR2 YSYEKL. The CDR3 DNA sequence: TGCGCCAGCAGCCAAGATAGGGTCTCTGGGGCCAACGTCCTGACTTTC. Its translation is CASSQDRVSGANVLTF.

CDR3 protein: CASSSPVIAAYTTDTQYF. Here the CDR3 DNA reads TGTGCCAGCAGCTCTCCCGTGATAGCAGCCTACACCACAGATACGCAGTATTTT. This chain links TRBV7-2 with TRBJ2-3; D is undetermined. This CDR3 region has 18 residues. Trimming removed 4 bases from V and 2 bases from J, with 22 bases in between. The V gene's germline CDR1 is SGHTA and CDR2 FQGNSA.